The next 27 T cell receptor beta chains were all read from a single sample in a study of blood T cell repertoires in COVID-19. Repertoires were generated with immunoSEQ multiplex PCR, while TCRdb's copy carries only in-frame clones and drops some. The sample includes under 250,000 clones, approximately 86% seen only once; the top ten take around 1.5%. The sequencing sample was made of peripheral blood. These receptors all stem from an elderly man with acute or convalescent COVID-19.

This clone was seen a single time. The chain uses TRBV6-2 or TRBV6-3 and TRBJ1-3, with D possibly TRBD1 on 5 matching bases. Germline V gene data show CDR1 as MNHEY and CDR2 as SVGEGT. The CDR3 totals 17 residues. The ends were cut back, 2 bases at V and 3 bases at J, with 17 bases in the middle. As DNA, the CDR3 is TGTGCCAGCAGTTACACTCCCGACAGAACCCGTGGAAACACCATATATTTT. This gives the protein CASSYTPDRTRGNTIYF.

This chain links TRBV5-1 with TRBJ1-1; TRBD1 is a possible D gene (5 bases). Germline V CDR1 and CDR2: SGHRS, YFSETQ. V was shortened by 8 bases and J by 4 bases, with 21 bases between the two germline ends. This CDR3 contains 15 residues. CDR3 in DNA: TGCGCCAGTCTAGAGGGAGGGGAGGAAGGCACTGAAGCTTTCTTT. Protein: CASLEGGEEGTEAFF.

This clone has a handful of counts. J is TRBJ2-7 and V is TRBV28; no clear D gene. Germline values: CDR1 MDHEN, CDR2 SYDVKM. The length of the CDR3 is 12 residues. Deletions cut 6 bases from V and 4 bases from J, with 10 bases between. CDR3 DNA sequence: TGTGCCAGCAGCCTGGTGGCTTACGAGCAGTACTTC. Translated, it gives CASSLVAYEQYF. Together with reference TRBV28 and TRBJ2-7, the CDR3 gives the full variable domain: DVKVTQSSRYLVKRTGEKVFLECVQDMDHENMFWYRQDPGLGLRLIYFSYDVKMKEKGDIPEGYSVSREKKERFSLILESASTNQTSMYLCASSLVAYEQYFGPGTRLTVT.

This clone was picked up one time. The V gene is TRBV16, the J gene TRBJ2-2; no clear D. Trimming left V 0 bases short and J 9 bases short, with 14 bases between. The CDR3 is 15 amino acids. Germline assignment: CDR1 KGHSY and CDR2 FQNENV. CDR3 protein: CASSQSTDIIRELFF. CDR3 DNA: TGTGCCAGCAGCCAATCGACCGACATAATCAGGGAGCTGTTTTTT.

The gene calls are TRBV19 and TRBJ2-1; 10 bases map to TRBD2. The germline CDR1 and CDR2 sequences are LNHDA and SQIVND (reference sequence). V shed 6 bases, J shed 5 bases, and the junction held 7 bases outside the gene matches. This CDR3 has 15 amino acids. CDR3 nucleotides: TGTGCCAGTAGGTCTCCAGCGGGGGGGCACAATGAGCAGTTCTTC. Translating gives CASRSPAGGHNEQFF. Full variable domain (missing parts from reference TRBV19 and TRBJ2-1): DGGITQSPKYLFRKEGQNVTLSCEQNLNHDAMYWYRQDPGQGLRLIYYSQIVNDFQKGDIAEGYSVSREKKESFPLTVTSAQKNPTAFYLCASRSPAGGHNEQFFGPGTRLTVL.

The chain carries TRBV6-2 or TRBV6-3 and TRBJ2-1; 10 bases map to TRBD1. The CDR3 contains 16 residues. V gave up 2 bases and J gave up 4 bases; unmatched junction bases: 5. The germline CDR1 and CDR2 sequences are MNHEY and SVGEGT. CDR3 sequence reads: CASSYRGQGEYNEQFF. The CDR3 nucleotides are TGTGCCAGCAGTTACCGCGGACAGGGGGAGTACAATGAGCAGTTCTTC.

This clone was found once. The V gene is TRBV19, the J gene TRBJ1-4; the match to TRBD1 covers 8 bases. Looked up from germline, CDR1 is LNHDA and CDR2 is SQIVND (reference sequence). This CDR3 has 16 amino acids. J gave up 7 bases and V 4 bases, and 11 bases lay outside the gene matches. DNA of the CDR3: TGTGCCAGTAGTACTCCTTACAGGGGGGGAGGTGAAAAACTGTTTTTT. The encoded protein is CASSTPYRGGGEKLFF.

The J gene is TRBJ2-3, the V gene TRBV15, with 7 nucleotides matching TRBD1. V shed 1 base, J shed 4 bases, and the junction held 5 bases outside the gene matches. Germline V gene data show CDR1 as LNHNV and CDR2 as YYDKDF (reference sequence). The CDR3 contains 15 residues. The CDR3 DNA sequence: TGTGCCACCAGCAGAGGACAGGGTGTAGCAGATACGCAGTATTTT. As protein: CATSRGQGVADTQYF. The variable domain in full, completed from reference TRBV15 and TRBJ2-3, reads DAMVIQNPRYQVTQFGKPVTLSCSQTLNHNVMYWYQQKSSQAPKLLFHYYDKDFNNEADTPDNFQSRRPNTSFCFLDIRSPGLGDTAMYLCATSRGQGVADTQYFGPGTRLTVL.

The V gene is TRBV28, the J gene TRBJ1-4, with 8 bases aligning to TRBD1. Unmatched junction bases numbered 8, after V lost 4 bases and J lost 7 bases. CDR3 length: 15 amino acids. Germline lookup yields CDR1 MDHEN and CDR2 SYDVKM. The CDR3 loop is CASSSPQGAAEKLFF. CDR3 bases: TGTGCCAGCAGTTCACCTCAGGGGGCGGCTGAAAAACTGTTTTTT.

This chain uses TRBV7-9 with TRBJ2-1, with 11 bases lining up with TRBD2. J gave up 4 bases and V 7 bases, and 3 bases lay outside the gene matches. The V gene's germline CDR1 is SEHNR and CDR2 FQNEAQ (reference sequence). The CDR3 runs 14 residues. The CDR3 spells CASTGTSGYNEQFF. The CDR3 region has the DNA TGTGCCAGCACCGGGACTAGCGGATACAATGAGCAGTTCTTC. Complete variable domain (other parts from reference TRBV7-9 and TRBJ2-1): DTGVSQNPRHKITKRGQNVTFRCDPISEHNRLYWYRQTLGQGPEFLTYFQNEAQLEKSRLLSDRFSAERPKGSFSTLEIQRTEQGDSAMYLCASTGTSGYNEQFFGPGTRLTVL.

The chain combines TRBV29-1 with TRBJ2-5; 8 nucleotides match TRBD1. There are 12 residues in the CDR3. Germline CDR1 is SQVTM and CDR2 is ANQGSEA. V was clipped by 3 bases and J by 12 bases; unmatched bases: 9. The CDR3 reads CSVEGTGPIKYF. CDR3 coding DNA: TGCAGCGTTGAGGGGACAGGTCCTATCAAGTACTTC.

The CDR3 loop is CASSPPGAGVYNEQFF. CDR3 coding DNA: TGTGCCAGCAGCCCTCCTGGGGCGGGGGTATACAATGAGCAGTTCTTC. The V and J genes are TRBV11-2 and TRBJ2-1; 7 bases are shared with TRBD2. This CDR3 spans 16 amino acids. Germline V gene lookup returns CDR1 SGHAT and CDR2 FQNNGV. V trimming: 5 bases; J trimming: 4 bases; junction bases outside the gene matches: 11.

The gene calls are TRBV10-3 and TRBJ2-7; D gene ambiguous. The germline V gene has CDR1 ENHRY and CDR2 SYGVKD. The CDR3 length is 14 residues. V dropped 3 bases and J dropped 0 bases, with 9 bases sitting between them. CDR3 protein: CAISDGTSSYEQYF. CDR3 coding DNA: TGTGCCATCAGTGACGGTACGAGCTCCTACGAGCAGTACTTC.

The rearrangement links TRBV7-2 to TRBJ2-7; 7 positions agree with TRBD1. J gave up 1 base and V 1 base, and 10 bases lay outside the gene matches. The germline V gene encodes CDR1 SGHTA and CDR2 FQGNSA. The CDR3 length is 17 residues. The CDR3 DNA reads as TGTGCCAGCAGCTTAGGCCGCTGGGGACAGAATTCCTACGAGCAGTACTTC. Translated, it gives CASSLGRWGQNSYEQYF.

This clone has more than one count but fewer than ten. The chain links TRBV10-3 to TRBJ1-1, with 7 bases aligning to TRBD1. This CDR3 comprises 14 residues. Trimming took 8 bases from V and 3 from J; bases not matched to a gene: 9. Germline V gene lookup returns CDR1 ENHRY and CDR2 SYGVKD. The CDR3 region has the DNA TGTGCCATCTCGGAGGGGGCCCCGGACACTGAAGCTTTCTTT. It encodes CAISEGAPDTEAFF.

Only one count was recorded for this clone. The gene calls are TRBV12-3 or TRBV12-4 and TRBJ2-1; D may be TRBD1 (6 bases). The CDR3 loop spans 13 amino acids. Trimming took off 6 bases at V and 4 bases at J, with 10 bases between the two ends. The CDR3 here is CASRLRGYNEQFF. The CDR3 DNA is TGTGCCAGCAGGCTAAGGGGGTACAATGAGCAGTTCTTC.

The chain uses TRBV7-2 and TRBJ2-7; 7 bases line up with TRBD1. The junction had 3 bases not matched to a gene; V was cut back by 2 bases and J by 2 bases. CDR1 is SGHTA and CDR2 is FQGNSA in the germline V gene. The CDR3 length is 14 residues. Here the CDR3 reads CASSLLGTAYEQYF. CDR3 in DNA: TGTGCCAGCAGCTTACTCGGGACAGCCTACGAGCAGTACTTC. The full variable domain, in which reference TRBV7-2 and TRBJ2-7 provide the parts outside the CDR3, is GAGVSQSPSNKVTEKGKDVELRCDPISGHTALYWYRQSLGQGLEFLIYFQGNSAPDKSGLPSDRFSAERTGGSVSTLTIQRTQQEDSAVYLCASSLLGTAYEQYFGPGTRLTVT.

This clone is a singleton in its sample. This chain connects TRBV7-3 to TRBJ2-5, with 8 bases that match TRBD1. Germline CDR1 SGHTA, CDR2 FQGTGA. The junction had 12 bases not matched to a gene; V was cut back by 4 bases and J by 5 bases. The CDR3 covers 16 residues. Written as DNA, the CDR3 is TGTGCCAGCAGCTCCCTCGGACAGGGACGAGGGGAGACCCAGTACTTC. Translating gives CASSSLGQGRGETQYF.

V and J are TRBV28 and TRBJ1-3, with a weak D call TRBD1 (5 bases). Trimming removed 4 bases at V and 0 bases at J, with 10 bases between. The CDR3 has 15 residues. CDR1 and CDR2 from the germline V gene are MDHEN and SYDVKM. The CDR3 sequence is CASSSTALSGNTIYF. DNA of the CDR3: TGTGCCAGCAGTTCGACAGCGCTCTCTGGAAACACCATATATTTT.

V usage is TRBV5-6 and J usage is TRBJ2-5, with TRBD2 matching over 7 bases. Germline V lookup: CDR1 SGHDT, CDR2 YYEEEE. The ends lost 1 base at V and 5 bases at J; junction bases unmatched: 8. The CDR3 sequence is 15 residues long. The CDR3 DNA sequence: TGTGCCAGCAGCTTGCCCAGCGGGGAGGGGGAGACCCAGTACTTC. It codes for CASSLPSGEGETQYF.

CDR3 amino acids: CASSPRETGANVLTF. In DNA, the CDR3 is TGTGCCAGCTCACCAAGGGAGACTGGGGCCAACGTCCTGACTTTC. This chain uses TRBV18 with TRBJ2-6, with D possibly matching TRBD2 (5 bases). With 2 bases removed from V and 2 bases from J, the gap between germline ends came to 7 bases. The CDR3 has 15 residues. CDR1 and CDR2 (germline): KGHSH, LQKENI.

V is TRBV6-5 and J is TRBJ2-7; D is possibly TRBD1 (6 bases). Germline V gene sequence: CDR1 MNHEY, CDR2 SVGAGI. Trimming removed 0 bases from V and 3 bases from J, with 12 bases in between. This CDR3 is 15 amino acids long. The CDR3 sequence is CASSYSAQGSYEQYF. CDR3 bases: TGTGCCAGCAGTTACTCTGCCCAGGGGAGCTACGAGCAGTACTTC.

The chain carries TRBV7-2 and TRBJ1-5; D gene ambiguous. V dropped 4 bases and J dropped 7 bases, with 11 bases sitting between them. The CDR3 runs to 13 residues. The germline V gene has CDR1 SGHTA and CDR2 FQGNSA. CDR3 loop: CASSSTPEQPQHF. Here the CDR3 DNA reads TGTGCCAGCAGCTCCACACCGGAGCAGCCCCAGCATTTT.

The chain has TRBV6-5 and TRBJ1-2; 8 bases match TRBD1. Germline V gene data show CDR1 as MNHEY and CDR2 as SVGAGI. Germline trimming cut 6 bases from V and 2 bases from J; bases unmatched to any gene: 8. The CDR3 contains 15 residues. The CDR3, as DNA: TGTGCCAGCAGAGATCCGGGACAGGCGAACTATGGCTACACCTTC. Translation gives CASRDPGQANYGYTF.

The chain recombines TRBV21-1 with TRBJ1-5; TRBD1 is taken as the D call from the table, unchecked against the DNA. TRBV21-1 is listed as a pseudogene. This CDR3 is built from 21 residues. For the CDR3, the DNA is TGTGCCAGCACCCCCAAGGGCAGGACAGGGAACGCCCCAAAGAGCAATCAGCCCCAGCATTTT. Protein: CASTPKGRTGNAPKSNQPQHF.

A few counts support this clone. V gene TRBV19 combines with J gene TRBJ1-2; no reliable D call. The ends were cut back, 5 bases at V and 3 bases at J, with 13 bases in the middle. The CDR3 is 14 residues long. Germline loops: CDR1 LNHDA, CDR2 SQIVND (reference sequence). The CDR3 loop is CASSPLQSDYGYTF. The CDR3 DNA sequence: TGTGCCAGTAGTCCGCTACAGTCGGACTATGGCTACACCTTC. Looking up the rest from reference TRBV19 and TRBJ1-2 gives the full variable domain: DGGITQSPKYLFRKEGQNVTLSCEQNLNHDAMYWYRQDPGQGLRLIYYSQIVNDFQKGDIAEGYSVSREKKESFPLTVTSAQKNPTAFYLCASSPLQSDYGYTFGSGTRLTVV.

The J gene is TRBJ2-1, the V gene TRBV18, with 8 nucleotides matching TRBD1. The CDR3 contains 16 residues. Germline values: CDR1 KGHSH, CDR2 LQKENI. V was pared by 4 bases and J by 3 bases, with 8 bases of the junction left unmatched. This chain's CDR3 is CASSQGQGGSYNEQFF. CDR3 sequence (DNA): TGTGCCAGCTCACAAGGACAGGGAGGAAGCTACAATGAGCAGTTCTTC.